This entry concerns a single T cell receptor beta chain. The data were obtained in a study of sequential checkpoint blockade in melanoma. Across the whole study: Arm A got nivolumab then ipilimumab; arm B the reverse, 1:1.

Germline V gene sequence: CDR1 MRHNA, CDR2 SNTAGT. The V segment lost 2 bases and the J segment 3 bases; nucleotides outside the gene matches: 3. The CDR3 has 15 amino acids. As to treatment: randomized to nivolumab then ipilimumab (arm A) or the reverse (arm B). DNA-damaging chemotherapy had not been given to any patient beforehand. Here immunoSEQ multiplex PCR was the method, and the copy in TCRdb shows in-frame clones only, minus some. The sample includes under 9,500 clones, about three fifths of them seen just once. This sample comprised CD8+ T cells sorted from blood (inferred from file names), obtained from a patient given nivolumab and ipilimumab in sequence. This rearrangement joins TRBV6-4 to TRBJ2-3; 9 nucleotides align to TRBD1. The sequence was collected from a human donor with melanoma. As DNA, the CDR3 is TGTGCCAGCAGTGACGGGGGACAGGGTACAGATACGCAGTATTTT. It is translated as CASSDGGQGTDTQYF.